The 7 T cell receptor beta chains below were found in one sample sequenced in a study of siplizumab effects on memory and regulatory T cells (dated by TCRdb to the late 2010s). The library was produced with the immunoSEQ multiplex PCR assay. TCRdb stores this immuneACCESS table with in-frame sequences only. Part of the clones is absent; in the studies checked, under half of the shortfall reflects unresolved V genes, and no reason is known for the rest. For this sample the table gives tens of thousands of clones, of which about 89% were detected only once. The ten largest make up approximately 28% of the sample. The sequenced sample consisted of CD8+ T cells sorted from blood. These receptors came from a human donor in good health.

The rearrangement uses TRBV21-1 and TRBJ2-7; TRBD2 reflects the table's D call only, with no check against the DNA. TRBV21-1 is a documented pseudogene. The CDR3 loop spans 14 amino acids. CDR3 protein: CASSALAGAYEQYF. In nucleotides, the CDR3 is TGTGCCAGCAGCGCCCTAGCGGGGGCCTACGAGCAGTACTTC.

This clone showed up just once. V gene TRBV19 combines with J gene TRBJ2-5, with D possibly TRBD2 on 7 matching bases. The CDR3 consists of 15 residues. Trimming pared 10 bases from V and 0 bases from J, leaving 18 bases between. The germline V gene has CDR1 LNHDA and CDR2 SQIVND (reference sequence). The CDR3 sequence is CAILSGGWYQETQYF. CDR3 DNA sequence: TGTGCCATTTTGTCGGGGGGCTGGTACCAAGAGACCCAGTACTTC.

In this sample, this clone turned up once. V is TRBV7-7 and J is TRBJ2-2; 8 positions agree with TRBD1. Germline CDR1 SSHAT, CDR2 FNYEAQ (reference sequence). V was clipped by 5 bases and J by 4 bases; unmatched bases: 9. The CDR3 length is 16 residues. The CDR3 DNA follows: TGTGCCAGCAGCCCAGTCCAGGGGGCGAGCACCGGGGAGCTGTTTTTT. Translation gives CASSPVQGASTGELFF. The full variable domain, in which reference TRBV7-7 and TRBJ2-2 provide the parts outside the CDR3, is GAGVSQSPRYKVTKRGQDVTLRCDPISSHATLYWYQQALGQGPEFLTYFNYEAQPDKSGLPSDRFSAERPEGSISTLTIQRTEQRDSAMYRCASSPVQGASTGELFFGEGSRLTVL.

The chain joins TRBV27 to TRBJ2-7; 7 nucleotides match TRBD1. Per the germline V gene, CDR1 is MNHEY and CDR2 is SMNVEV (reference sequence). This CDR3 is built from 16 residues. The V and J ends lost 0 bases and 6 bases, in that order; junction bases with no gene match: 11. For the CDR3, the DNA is TGTGCCAGCAGTTTATCGAGTGTGACAGGGCTTCCCGAGCAGTACTTC. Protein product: CASSLSSVTGLPEQYF.

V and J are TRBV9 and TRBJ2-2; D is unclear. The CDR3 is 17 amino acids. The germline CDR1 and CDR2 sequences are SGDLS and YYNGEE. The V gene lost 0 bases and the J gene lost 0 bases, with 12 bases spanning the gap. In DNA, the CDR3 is TGTGCCAGCAGCGTAGGTAACCCTGGGGCGAACACCGGGGAGCTGTTTTTT. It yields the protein CASSVGNPGANTGELFF.

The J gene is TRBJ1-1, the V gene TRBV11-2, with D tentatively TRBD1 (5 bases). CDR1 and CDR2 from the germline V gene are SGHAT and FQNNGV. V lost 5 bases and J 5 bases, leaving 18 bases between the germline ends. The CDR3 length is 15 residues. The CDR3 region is CASSTLQVGETEAFF. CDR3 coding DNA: TGTGCCAGCAGCACGCTACAGGTGGGCGAGACTGAAGCTTTCTTT.

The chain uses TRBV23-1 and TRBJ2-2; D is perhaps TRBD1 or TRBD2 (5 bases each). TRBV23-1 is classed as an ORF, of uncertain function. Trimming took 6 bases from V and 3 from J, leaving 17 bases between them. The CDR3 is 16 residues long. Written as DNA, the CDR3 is TGCGCCAGCAGCCCTCAGGGCGGGTCTTACACCGGGGAGCTGTTTTTT. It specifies CASSPQGGSYTGELFF.